Below, one T cell receptor (beta chain) is given with its context. This entry is derived from a study of blood T cell repertoires in COVID-19. On the study more broadly: Acute and convalescent COVID-19 samples came from the United States, Italy and Spain. Sources were T cells, B-cell-depleted T cells, or PBMCs; the material itself was cDNA or gDNA.

In the study's own analysis: Estimates of nucleated cell counts were drawn from the amplification of reference gene primers. The data were produced by immunoSEQ multiplex PCR, yet TCRdb's version contains in-frame clones alone and is incomplete. D and trimming were read from the DNA, whereas the V and J calls and clone size are those reported in that table. The table lists approximately 100,000 clones, roughly two thirds of them singletons. Unmatched junction bases numbered 11, after V lost 0 bases and J lost 1 base. Per the germline V gene, CDR1 is SGHNT and CDR2 is YYREEE (reference sequence). The CDR3 extends over 19 amino acids.

Sequencing used peripheral blood. This chain links TRBV5-4 with TRBJ2-3; 10 nucleotides agree with TRBD2. This receptor was obtained from a man at least 80 years old with acute or convalescent COVID-19. CDR3 residues: CASSLGGSGRAPGTDTQYF. As DNA, the CDR3 is TGTGCCAGCAGCTTGGGGGGAAGCGGGAGGGCCCCTGGCACAGATACGCAGTATTTT.